The sequence of this TCR beta chain was determined in a study of cytomegalovirus exposure and HLA in healthy donors. General study findings and limits: Most TCR beta V segments were productive about 87% or about 30% of the time in an earlier analysis. Later on, a genetic analysis was performed. It linked a missense variant in DCLRE1C with V- and J-gene trimming of TCR beta. In terms of immune exposure information, only CMV serostatus was available.

Primers for the PCR totalled 60 Vbeta and 13 Jbeta. The repertoire was sequenced with immunoSEQ multiplex PCR; TCRdb's copy has only in-frame clones and lacks some. The data hold roughly 140,000 clones, with approximately 73% observed a single time. As concerns this clone: What it binds is unknown.

Germline lookup yields CDR1 SNHLY and CDR2 FYNNEI. The length of the CDR3 is 14 residues. V lost 7 bases to trimming and J lost 4 bases; unmatched junction nucleotides: 7. The chain has TRBV2 and TRBJ2-3, with 8 positions matching TRBD1. This clonotype was sampled from a human donor in good health. Sequencing was performed on PBMCs. The CDR3 loop reads CASTTDRGPDTQYF. CDR3 coding DNA: TGTGCCAGCACTACAGACAGGGGACCAGATACGCAGTATTTT. The variable domain in full, with the rest retrieved from reference TRBV2 and TRBJ2-3, is EPEVTQTPSHQVTQMGQEVILRCVPISNHLYFYWYRQILGQKVEFLVSFYNNEISEKSEIFDDQFSVERPDGSNFTLKIRSTKLEDSAMYFCASTTDRGPDTQYFGPGTRLTVL.